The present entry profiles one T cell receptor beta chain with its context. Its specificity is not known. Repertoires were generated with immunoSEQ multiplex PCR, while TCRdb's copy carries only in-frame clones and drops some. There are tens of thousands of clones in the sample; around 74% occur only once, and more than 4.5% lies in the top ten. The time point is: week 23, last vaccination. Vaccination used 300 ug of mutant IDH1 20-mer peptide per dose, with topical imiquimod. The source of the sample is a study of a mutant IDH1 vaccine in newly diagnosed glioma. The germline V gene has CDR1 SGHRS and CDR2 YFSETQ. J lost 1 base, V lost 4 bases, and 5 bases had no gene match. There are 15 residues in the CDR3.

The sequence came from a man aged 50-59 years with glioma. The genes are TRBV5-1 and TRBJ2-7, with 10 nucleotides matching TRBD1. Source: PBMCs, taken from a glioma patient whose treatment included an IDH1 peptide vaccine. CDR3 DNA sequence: TGCGCCAGCAGCGGGACAGGGGACGAATCCTACGAGCAGTACTTC. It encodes CASSGTGDESYEQYF.